One and the same sample provided the 30 T cell receptor beta chains below, sequenced in a study of blood T cell repertoires in COVID-19. TCRdb's copy holds only in-frame clones and misses some; the assay was immunoSEQ multiplex PCR. The data contain 250,000 to 350,000 clones, more than 80% of them singletons. Input material: PBMCs or T cells enriched from blood (not recorded which). The receptor source for this set is a woman in her 30s who had recovered from COVID-19.

The rearrangement links TRBV28 to TRBJ2-7; D remains ambiguous. CDR1 and CDR2 from the germline V gene are MDHEN and SYDVKM. V lost 5 bases to trimming and J lost 5 bases, with 10 bases between them. The CDR3 extends over 12 amino acids. For the CDR3, the DNA is TGTGCCAGCAGTCCAGTCAGAAACGAGCAGTACTTC. Protein product: CASSPVRNEQYF. Drawing the rest from reference TRBV28 and TRBJ2-7, the complete variable domain is DVKVTQSSRYLVKRTGEKVFLECVQDMDHENMFWYRQDPGLGLRLIYFSYDVKMKEKGDIPEGYSVSREKKERFSLILESASTNQTSMYLCASSPVRNEQYFGPGTRLTVT.

The gene calls are TRBV6-2 or TRBV6-3 and TRBJ2-1; 8 bases agree with TRBD2. V was clipped by 4 bases and J by 9 bases; unmatched bases: 5. The CDR3 loop spans 13 amino acids. Germline V gene data show CDR1 as MNHEY and CDR2 as SVGEGT. CDR3 nucleotide sequence: TGTGCCAGCAGTTCTGGACTAGCAGGTGAGCAGTTCTTC. This sequence encodes CASSSGLAGEQFF.

This chain links TRBV4-3 with TRBJ2-1; 7 nucleotides match TRBD2. This CDR3 has 15 amino acids. Germline CDR1 LGHNA, CDR2 YSLEER. V gave up 1 base and J gave up 4 bases; unmatched junction bases: 4. The chain's CDR3 is CASSQVGGGYNEQFF. CDR3 sequence (DNA): TGCGCCAGCAGCCAAGTTGGGGGAGGGTACAATGAGCAGTTCTTC.

The chain recombines TRBV10-3 with TRBJ2-5; D ambiguous. The CDR3 runs 14 residues. V was clipped by 0 bases and J by 3 bases, with 8 bases between them. CDR1 ENHRY and CDR2 SYGVKD come from the germline V gene. The CDR3 loop reads CAISESGGKETQYF. The CDR3 nucleotides read TGTGCCATCAGTGAGTCTGGCGGCAAAGAGACCCAGTACTTC.

V and J are TRBV6-2 or TRBV6-3 and TRBJ1-1; no definite D call. The CDR3 has 12 amino acids. Germline V gene data show CDR1 as MNHEY and CDR2 as SVGEGT. Between the trimmed V and J ends, which lost 4 bases and 4 bases, there was a span of 7 bases. The DNA for the CDR3 is TGTGCCAGCAGTTCGCTAGGCACTGAAGCTTTCTTT. Translating it yields CASSSLGTEAFF.

This clone has only a few counts. The chain links TRBV19 to TRBJ1-1; the D gene is possibly TRBD1 (6 bases). CDR1 is LNHDA and CDR2 is SQIVND in the germline V gene (reference sequence). The CDR3 is 17 residues long. V was cut by 6 bases and J by 6 bases, with 26 bases left in between. CDR3 amino acids: CASSVWRGPYPGAEAFF. CDR3 in DNA: TGTGCCAGTAGCGTGTGGCGGGGGCCCTACCCCGGCGCTGAAGCTTTCTTT.

The genes are TRBV7-2 and TRBJ1-5, with D perhaps TRBD1 (5 bases). Trimming left V 5 bases short and J 7 bases short, with 18 bases between. This CDR3 is 15 amino acids long. CDR1 is SGHTA, CDR2 FQGNSA, per germline. CDR3 region: CASSPRLREGQPQHF. The DNA of the CDR3 is TGTGCCAGCAGCCCCAGACTCAGGGAGGGCCAGCCCCAGCATTTT. The complete variable domain, with remaining parts taken from reference TRBV7-2 and TRBJ1-5, reads GAGVSQSPSNKVTEKGKDVELRCDPISGHTALYWYRQSLGQGLEFLIYFQGNSAPDKSGLPSDRFSAERTGGSVSTLTIQRTQQEDSAVYLCASSPRLREGQPQHFGDGTRLSIL.

The V and J genes are TRBV10-3 and TRBJ1-1, with a tentative D call TRBD1 (5 bases). V shed 8 bases and J shed 0 bases, with 13 bases lying between them. The CDR3 totals 14 residues. Germline V gene sequence: CDR1 ENHRY, CDR2 SYGVKD. CDR3 coding DNA: TGTGCCATCCGCACAGGAGAGATGAACACTGAAGCTTTCTTT. Translated: CAIRTGEMNTEAFF.

Only a few counts were recorded for this clone. The chain uses TRBV21-1 and TRBJ2-1; the table calls TRBD1, which could not be checked here. TRBV21-1 is an annotated pseudogene. The CDR3 is made up of 14 amino acids. The CDR3 nucleotides read TGTGCCAGCAGCAGGGACAGCTCCTACAATGAGCAGTTCTTC. The encoded protein is CASSRDSSYNEQFF.

This clone has a single count. The rearrangement links TRBV5-4 to TRBJ2-7, with D possibly matching TRBD2 (5 bases). Trimming took off 0 bases at V and 0 bases at J, with 10 bases between the two ends. CDR1 and CDR2 (germline): SGHNT, YYREEE (reference sequence). There are 15 residues in the CDR3. CDR3 residues: CASSLAIGNSYEQYF. CDR3 nucleotides: TGTGCCAGCAGCTTGGCAATCGGGAACTCCTACGAGCAGTACTTC.

This clone was detected a few times. The chain links TRBV19 to TRBJ2-1; 11 nucleotides match TRBD2. This CDR3 region has 15 residues. V lost 5 bases and J lost 4; bases outside the gene matches: 4. Germline assignment: CDR1 LNHDA and CDR2 SQIVND (reference sequence). CDR3 loop: CASSPGLAVYNEQFF. CDR3 coding DNA: TGTGCCAGTAGTCCGGGACTAGCGGTATACAATGAGCAGTTCTTC.

This clone has only a few counts. V and J are TRBV6-2 or TRBV6-3 and TRBJ2-2; 7 nucleotides line up with TRBD1. V dropped 4 bases and J dropped 5; count of bases not matched to a gene: 16. Germline V gene data show CDR1 as MNHEY and CDR2 as SVGEGT. The CDR3 runs 18 residues. The CDR3 spells CASSWFSGGRGFTGELFF. The CDR3 DNA follows: TGTGCCAGCAGTTGGTTTTCAGGGGGTCGCGGGTTTACCGGGGAGCTGTTTTTT.

The J gene is TRBJ2-1, the V gene TRBV27; D unresolved. Trimming removed 5 bases at V and 6 bases at J, with 8 bases between. This CDR3 contains 12 residues. In germline, CDR1 is MNHEY, CDR2 SMNVEV (reference sequence). CDR3: CASSLGGNEQFF. The DNA of the CDR3 is TGTGCCAGCAGTCTAGGTGGCAATGAGCAGTTCTTC.

The V and J genes are TRBV5-4 and TRBJ2-7; D may be TRBD2 (5 bases). The V and J ends lost 5 bases and 3 bases respectively, with 9 bases between them. The germline CDR1 and CDR2 sequences are SGHNT and YYREEE (reference sequence). This CDR3 is 12 amino acids long. The CDR3 spells CASRQDFYEQYF. The CDR3 nucleotides are TGTGCCAGCAGGCAGGACTTCTACGAGCAGTACTTC.

V gene TRBV4-1 combines with J gene TRBJ1-1; no reliable D call. Trimming removed 1 base from V and 0 bases from J, with 3 bases in between. CDR1 and CDR2 from the germline V gene are MGHRA and YSYEKL. The CDR3 totals 13 residues. The CDR3 reads CASSQVMNTEAFF. CDR3 bases: TGCGCCAGCAGCCAAGTTATGAACACTGAAGCTTTCTTT.

The V gene is TRBV19, the J gene TRBJ1-2, with a weak D call TRBD1 (5 bases). Trimming left V 6 bases short and J 4 bases short, with 12 bases between. The germline V gene encodes CDR1 LNHDA and CDR2 SQIVND (reference sequence). The CDR3 contains 13 residues. The DNA of the CDR3 is TGTGCCAGTAGGCAGGGTGTCGGCTATGGCTACACCTTC. It specifies CASRQGVGYGYTF. The whole variable domain, filled in from reference TRBV19 and TRBJ1-2, reads DGGITQSPKYLFRKEGQNVTLSCEQNLNHDAMYWYRQDPGQGLRLIYYSQIVNDFQKGDIAEGYSVSREKKESFPLTVTSAQKNPTAFYLCASRQGVGYGYTFGSGTRLTVV.

The chain uses TRBV29-1 and TRBJ2-5; 13 positions match TRBD2. CDR3 length: 14 residues. CDR1 and CDR2 (germline): SQVTM, ANQGSEA. The trim removed 6 bases at V and 4 bases at J, leaving 5 bases unmatched. This chain's CDR3 is CSVGLAGVGETQYF. The CDR3, as DNA: TGCAGCGTAGGACTAGCGGGAGTGGGAGAGACCCAGTACTTC.

The genes are TRBV5-4 and TRBJ2-1; perhaps TRBD2 as D (5 bases). CDR1 is SGHNT and CDR2 is YYREEE in the germline V gene (reference sequence). Between the trimmed V and J ends, which lost 5 bases and 0 bases, there was a span of 12 bases. This CDR3 has 15 amino acids. The CDR3 loop is CASRMDLSSYNEQFF. The CDR3 bases are TGTGCCAGCAGAATGGACTTGAGCTCCTACAATGAGCAGTTCTTC.

The gene calls are TRBV10-3 and TRBJ2-7, with 12 bases identical to TRBD2. The CDR3 length is 14 residues. CDR1 and CDR2 (germline): ENHRY, SYGVKD. The trim removed 6 bases at V and 4 bases at J, leaving 4 bases unmatched. The CDR3 reads CAISPLAGGYEQYF. CDR3 coding DNA: TGTGCCATCAGCCCACTAGCGGGAGGTTACGAGCAGTACTTC.

The chain carries TRBV4-3 and TRBJ2-3, with 7 bases aligning to TRBD2. Germline values: CDR1 LGHNA, CDR2 YSLEER. The CDR3 covers 16 residues. V shed 0 bases, J shed 4 bases, and the junction held 7 bases outside the gene matches. The CDR3, as DNA: TGCGCCAGCAGCCAAGATAGTGGCGGGAGAGCAGATACGCAGTATTTT. As protein: CASSQDSGGRADTQYF.

The CDR3 DNA reads as TGTGCCACCAGCACAGGGGGCGCACAATTTCTGACCCAGTACTTC. It is translated as CATSTGGAQFLTQYF. The V gene is TRBV15, the J gene TRBJ2-5; 8 nucleotides agree with TRBD1. From germline, CDR1 is LNHNV and CDR2 YYDKDF (reference sequence). V was clipped by 4 bases and J by 7 bases; unmatched bases: 11. The CDR3 runs 15 residues. The full variable domain, with the rest looked up from reference TRBV15 and TRBJ2-5, is DAMVIQNPRYQVTQFGKPVTLSCSQTLNHNVMYWYQQKSSQAPKLLFHYYDKDFNNEADTPDNFQSRRPNTSFCFLDIRSPGLGDTAMYLCATSTGGAQFLTQYFGPGTRLLVL.

This clone was detected only once. J is TRBJ2-1 and V is TRBV27; possibly TRBD2 for D (6 bases). Germline V CDR1 and CDR2: MNHEY, SMNVEV (reference sequence). The ends were cut back, 5 bases at V and 0 bases at J, with 8 bases in the middle. This CDR3 has 14 residues. CDR3 protein: CASSRGSSYNEQFF. Written as DNA, the CDR3 is TGTGCCAGCAGTCGGGGGAGCTCCTACAATGAGCAGTTCTTC.

V usage is TRBV14 and J usage is TRBJ2-2; 12 bases match TRBD1. J lost 2 bases, V lost 2 bases, and 6 bases had no gene match. Germline V CDR1 and CDR2: SGHDN, FVKESK. The CDR3 consists of 18 residues. The CDR3 DNA is TGTGCCAGCAGCCAACCCGGGACAGGGGGCGTTAACACCGGGGAGCTGTTTTTT. It specifies CASSQPGTGGVNTGELFF. Variable domain in full (rest from reference TRBV14 and TRBJ2-2): EAGVTQFPSHSVIEKGQTVTLRCDPISGHDNLYWYRRVMGKEIKFLLHFVKESKQDESGMPNNRFLAERTGGTYSTLKVQPAELEDSGVYFCASSQPGTGGVNTGELFFGEGSRLTVL.

The CDR3 DNA reads as TGTGCCAGCTCACCTAGACAGGGGGAAGGCTACACCTTC. It yields the protein CASSPRQGEGYTF. The chain recombines TRBV18 with TRBJ1-2; 9 bases are a match to TRBD1. The CDR3 runs to 13 residues. The V segment lost 3 bases and the J segment 8 bases; nucleotides outside the gene matches: 4. Germline CDR1 reads KGHSH; CDR2 reads LQKENI.

CDR3 residues: CASGLPGDTEAFF. DNA for the CDR3: TGTGCTAGTGGTCTCCCGGGGGACACTGAAGCTTTCTTT. V and J are TRBV12-5 and TRBJ1-1, with D possibly matching TRBD1 (5 bases). This CDR3 region has 13 residues. Germline CDR1 is LGHNT and CDR2 is FRNRAP. Between the trimmed V and J ends, which lost 5 bases and 3 bases, there was a span of 10 bases.

The chain uses TRBV24-1 and TRBJ2-5; D possibly corresponds to TRBD1 (5 bases). CDR1 KGHDR and CDR2 SFDVKD come from the germline V gene. V lost 3 bases and J lost 0, with 7 bases in between. There are 14 residues in the CDR3. CDR3 sequence reads: CATSDRQYQETQYF. In nucleotides, the CDR3 is TGTGCCACCAGTGATAGACAGTACCAAGAGACCCAGTACTTC.

The sample holds a few counts of this clone. This chain joins TRBV19 and TRBJ1-6; D gene ambiguous. The length of the CDR3 is 15 residues. Per the germline V gene, CDR1 is LNHDA and CDR2 is SQIVND (reference sequence). The germline V and J ends were trimmed by 7 bases and 7 bases, with 17 bases remaining between them. DNA for the CDR3: TGTGCCAGTACCAAACCGCCAGGTCTAAATTCACCCCTCCACTTT. Amino acids: CASTKPPGLNSPLHF.

The genes are TRBV6-5 and TRBJ2-2; 10 bases agree with TRBD2. CDR3 length: 14 amino acids. J gave up 5 bases and V 7 bases, and 4 bases lay outside the gene matches. The germline CDR1 and CDR2 sequences are MNHEY and SVGAGI. The CDR3 bases are TGTGCCAGCACCCCAGCGGGGGGGACCGGGGAGCTGTTTTTT. Translating gives CASTPAGGTGELFF.

This chain links TRBV6-5 with TRBJ1-5; 8 nucleotides match TRBD1. Germline lookup yields CDR1 MNHEY and CDR2 SVGAGI. This CDR3 is built from 14 residues. J lost 2 bases, V lost 4 bases, and 1 base had no gene match. DNA for the CDR3: TGTGCCAGCAGTTGGGGACAGGGCAATCAGCCCCAGCATTTT. This encodes CASSWGQGNQPQHF.

The chain couples TRBV12-5 to TRBJ2-1, with 9 bases lining up with TRBD1. V trimming: 7 bases; J trimming: 5 bases; junction bases outside the gene matches: 9. The CDR3 totals 15 residues. The germline V gene has CDR1 LGHNT and CDR2 FRNRAP. DNA for the CDR3: TGTGCTAGTGCTCGATTCGGGACAGGGAACAATGAGCAGTTCTTC. It codes for CASARFGTGNNEQFF.